Given below is one TCR beta chain in context. This clone appeared a few times. This receptor's antigen is unknown. Base qualities are not recorded, but no much larger clone differs from it by a single base. The data were taken from a study of T cells in narcolepsy listed by TCRdb under 2018. At the level of the whole study: Patients with narcolepsy type 1 or type 2 (NT1, NT2) and healthy control donors were enrolled in the study. Autoreactive T cells targeting hypocretin neuron self-antigens (hypocretin, TRIB2) were sought in narcolepsy patients, and TCR Vbeta sequencing was used to track clonotypes in blood and CSF. The investigation overall reported the following: Plots that compared CSF and blood CD4+ T cell clonotypes from the same patient highlighted HCRT-specific and TRIB2-specific autoreactive clonotypes. Some blood memory CD4+ repertoires from patients and controls contained no sequences matching autoreactive T cell clones. Numbers of sequenced blood memory CD4+ clonotypes were comparable, with averages of around 39,000 in patients and 30,000 to 35,000 in controls. Autoreactive clonotypes were reported to be detected serially in the blood of the same patients and of different patients, but not in the blood of healthy controls.

Sequences SNHLY (CDR1) and FYNNEI (CDR2) are obtained from the germline V gene. From cysteine to phenylalanine, the CDR3 is 15 amino acids long. Here the CDR3 DNA is all that survives: 45 bases in frame from base 1. The junction shows trimming of 4 bases on V and 0 bases on J, plus 10 bases between the germline ends. Memory CD4+ T cells were sorted ex vivo from peripheral blood of narcolepsy patients and healthy controls for TCR Vbeta sequencing. The protocol used for the library was the immunoSEQ multiplex PCR assay. TCRdb provides this immuneACCESS table in a form limited to in-frame rearrangements. Some clones are lacking; in checked studies, under half of them reflect an unresolved V gene, and why the rest are absent is not known. The sample records about 15,000 clones, 65% to 90% of which are singletons. In total, the top ten clones hold 30% to 40% of the sample.

This TCR was sampled from a human donor in good health. Sequenced material: memory (CD45RA-) CD4+ T cells from blood. What this sample's cell subset or site label stands for: memory T cells sorted ex vivo from peripheral blood. Here the chain combines TRBV2 and TRBJ1-5; tentative D gene TRBD1, with 6 bases matching. Here is the DNA: TGTGCCAGCAGTGGGACAGCTTATAGCAATCAGCCCCAGCATTTT. It codes for CASSGTAYSNQPQHF.